Shown below are 2 T cell receptor beta chains from a single sample sequenced in a study of shared clonotypes between healthy human individuals. As defined, naive CD8 cells were CD45RO-negative and positively selected for CCR7, with terminally differentiated effector memory CD45RA+ cells excluded. Measured with immunoSEQ multiplex PCR; TCRdb has only the in-frame clones, and not every one. The data hold roughly 2,000,000 clones, with about 95% observed a single time. Sequencing used naive CD8+ T cells sorted from blood. These receptor sequences come from a man in his late teens or twenties in good health.

The rearrangement uses TRBV13 and TRBJ1-3; D is unclear. Germline V gene lookup returns CDR1 PRHDT and CDR2 FYEKMQ (reference sequence). The germline V and J ends were trimmed by 10 bases and 3 bases, with 13 bases remaining between them. This CDR3 contains 13 residues. This CDR3 reads CAIPRENGNTIYF. The CDR3, as DNA: TGTGCCATCCCAAGGGAGAATGGAAACACCATATATTTT.

The J gene is TRBJ1-2, the V gene TRBV14; a possible D gene is TRBD1 (6 bases). Germline-derived CDR1 and CDR2 are SGHDN and FVKESK. Trimming left V 4 bases short and J 0 bases short, with 24 bases between. This CDR3 is built from 19 residues. CDR3 sequence: CASSPTFGDMPLANYGYTF. The DNA for the CDR3 is TGTGCCAGCAGCCCCACGTTCGGGGACATGCCCCTAGCTAACTATGGCTACACCTTC. Combining the CDR3 with reference TRBV14 and TRBJ1-2 gives the whole variable domain EAGVTQFPSHSVIEKGQTVTLRCDPISGHDNLYWYRRVMGKEIKFLLHFVKESKQDESGMPNNRFLAERTGGTYSTLKVQPAELEDSGVYFCASSPTFGDMPLANYGYTFGSGTRLTVV.